The 19 T cell receptor beta chains below come from one sample, sequenced in a study of T cell clonality in common variable immunodeficiency. Notes on the study in general: Reportedly, TCR beta sequences from common variable immunodeficiency showed fewer deletions and N-nucleotide insertions.

TCRdb keeps only in-frame clones here, not all; method: immunoSEQ multiplex PCR. The table lists under 20,000 clones, with no singletons. Their antigens are not known. The sample taken for sequencing was peripheral blood mononuclear cells. Receptors were obtained from a human donor with common variable immunodeficiency.

A note on this clone: The CDR3 end lies 3 residues beyond the end of the read and is filled in from the germline J gene. The V gene is TRBV2, the J gene TRBJ1-2; TRBD1 aligns across 7 bases. This CDR3 has 14 amino acids. Germline loops: CDR1 SNHLY, CDR2 FYNNEI. The V segment lost 6 bases and the J segment 1 base; nucleotides outside the gene matches: 5. The sequenced CDR3 bases are TGTGCCAGCAGGGCGGGACAGAGTAACTATGGC. Protein: CASRAGQSNYG. The full CDR3 sequence reads CASRAGQSNYGYTF.

This clone has a handful of counts. The read halts 3 residues ahead of the CDR3 end, with the missing end drawn from the germline J gene. This sequence joins TRBV19 and TRBJ1-2; 7 bases align to TRBD1. Germline CDR1 and CDR2: LNHDA and SQIVND (reference sequence). The CDR3 has 14 amino acids. V dropped 6 bases and J dropped 4; count of bases not matched to a gene: 8. The CDR3: CASRRQGLGYGYTF. The DNA read from the CDR3 is TGTGCCAGTAGAAGACAGGGTCTAGGCTATGGC.

This clone has just a few counts. The CDR3 end is not reached by the read, which stops 3 residues before it; the germline J gene fills it in. The V gene is TRBV18, the J gene TRBJ1-3, with 8 positions matching TRBD1. Trimming at V came to 6 bases and at J to 0 bases, leaving 1 base not matched to a gene. The CDR3 is made up of 14 amino acids. The V gene's germline CDR1 is KGHSH and CDR2 LQKENI. CDR3 sequence reads: CASSQGASGNTIYF. Incomplete CDR3 DNA: TGTGCCAGCTCTCAGGGGGCCTCTGGAAACACC.

About this clone itself: The read falls 3 residues short of the CDR3 end, and the missing part is taken from the germline J gene. This chain links TRBV2 with TRBJ2-3; 9 bases are shared with TRBD2. V shed 8 bases and J 1 base; nucleotides not matched to a gene: 10. Per germline, CDR1 SNHLY and CDR2 FYNNEI. The CDR3 has 16 residues. Partial CDR3 DNA: TGTGCCAGCGGGGAACGGGCGGGGGGGCGCACAGATACG. The encoded protein is CASGERAGGRTDT. The whole CDR3 region reads CASGERAGGRTDTQYF.

By share, this clone counts as large. The CDR3 is cut off 3 residues early in the read; its end comes from the germline J gene. The chain combines TRBV2 with TRBJ2-1; D is undetermined. The germline V gene encodes CDR1 SNHLY and CDR2 FYNNEI. This CDR3 comprises 11 residues. V lost 7 bases, J lost 5 bases, and 6 bases lay in between. The DNA read from the CDR3 is TGTGCCAGCACCAAAAACAATGAG. Encoded protein: CASTKNNE. The complete CDR3 protein is CASTKNNEQFF.

This clone was counted between two and nine times. This CDR3 reads CASKLQGPTYEQYF. CDR3 DNA, as far as it was read: TGTGCCAGTAAATTACAGGGACCGACCTACGAG. V usage is TRBV2 and J usage is TRBJ2-7; D is perhaps TRBD1 (6 bases). The read ends 3 residues early relative to the CDR3; the germline J gene fills the gap. V was pared by 9 bases and J by 2 bases, with 17 bases between. The CDR3 is 14 amino acids. Germline V gene lookup returns CDR1 SNHLY and CDR2 FYNNEI.

This clone was found a few times. CDR3 bases read: TGTGCCAGTAGTAGAAATTCCGGGACAGGGTGGGACCAGCCC. It encodes CASSRNSGTGWDQP. From start to end, the CDR3 is CASSRNSGTGWDQPQHF. The chain uses TRBV19 and TRBJ1-5; the match to TRBD1 covers 9 bases. The CDR3 extends 3 residues past the end of the read, so its final part is completed from the germline J gene. This CDR3 has 17 residues. Germline values: CDR1 LNHDA, CDR2 SQIVND (reference sequence). V was pared by 4 bases and J by 7 bases, with 14 bases of the junction left unmatched.

This clone has ten or more counts. The read ends 3 residues before the CDR3 terminus; that terminus is restored from the germline J gene. The rearrangement uses TRBV7-2 and TRBJ1-6; D gene ambiguous. The V and J ends lost 2 bases and 9 bases respectively, with 11 bases between them. The germline CDR1 and CDR2 sequences are SGHTA and FQGNSA. The CDR3 runs to 14 residues. This CDR3 reads CASSLPILSSPLHF. The CDR3 DNA, read in part, is TGTGCCAGCAGCTTACCTATTCTAAGTTCACCC.

The CDR3 loop is CASSNGQGVSGANVLTF. CDR3 bases read: TGTGCCAGTAGTAACGGACAGGGGGTCTCTGGGGCCAACGTC. This chain joins TRBV19 and TRBJ2-6; 10 nucleotides line up with TRBD1. The read is 3 residues too short to cover the CDR3 end, so that end is filled in from the germline J gene. Germline CDR1 LNHDA, CDR2 SQIVND (reference sequence). This CDR3 has 17 amino acids. The junction had 3 bases not matched to a gene; V was cut back by 4 bases and J by 0 bases.

This clone was observed many times. The read ends 3 residues before the CDR3 terminus; that terminus is restored from the germline J gene. V usage is TRBV5-6 and J usage is TRBJ1-2, with D unresolved. Germline V CDR1 and CDR2: SGHDT, YYEEEE. Between the trimmed V and J ends, which lost 3 bases and 4 bases, there was a span of 16 bases. The CDR3 is 15 amino acids. The CDR3 reads CASSSAKTGIYGYTF. The DNA read from the CDR3 is TGTGCCAGCAGCTCAGCTAAGACGGGGATCTATGGC.

As concerns this clone: The read finishes 3 residues shy of the CDR3 end, and the germline J gene is used to complete it. This chain joins TRBV7-2 and TRBJ2-3; D is undetermined. CDR3 size: 14 residues. Germline V CDR1 and CDR2: SGHTA, FQGNSA. The V gene lost 2 bases and the J gene lost 0 bases, with 6 bases spanning the gap. Incomplete CDR3 DNA: TGTGCCAGCAGCTTAACATATAGCACAGATACG. It encodes CASSLTYSTDT. The whole CDR3 protein is CASSLTYSTDTQYF.

This clone appeared a few times. The CDR3 end falls 3 residues outside the read, so it is completed with the germline J gene. The chain joins TRBV18 to TRBJ1-2, with a possible D match to TRBD1 (6 bases). The CDR3 loop spans 16 amino acids. The germline CDR1 and CDR2 sequences are KGHSH and LQKENI. V was pared by 3 bases and J by 4 bases, with 18 bases between. Incomplete CDR3 DNA: TGTGCCAGCTCACCCATGCAACAGGGCTGGGGCTATGGC. As protein: CASSPMQQGWGYG. The entire CDR3 sequence reads CASSPMQQGWGYGYTF.

By frequency in the sample, this clone is hyperexpanded. The CDR3 goes on 3 residues after the read ends, and that part is filled in from the germline J gene. V gene TRBV20-1 combines with J gene TRBJ1-2; a possible D gene is TRBD1 (6 bases). Trimming took off 5 bases at V and 3 bases at J, with 19 bases between the two ends. The CDR3 totals 15 residues. CDR1 is DFQATT, CDR2 SNEGSKA, per germline (reference sequence). This chain's CDR3 is CSAYNRDTGDYGYTF. Incomplete CDR3 DNA: TGCAGTGCTTATAACAGGGATACCGGTGACTATGGC.

This clone was observed a handful of times. The CDR3 end lies 3 residues beyond the end of the read and is filled in from the germline J gene. The rearrangement links TRBV7-3 to TRBJ1-1; TRBD1 aligns across 7 bases. The CDR3 covers 14 residues. Germline-derived CDR1 and CDR2 are SGHTA and FQGTGA. V dropped 2 bases and J dropped 4; count of bases not matched to a gene: 4. CDR3 protein: CASSLDRASTEAFF. CDR3 DNA, as far as it was read: TGTGCCAGCAGCTTAGACAGGGCTAGCACTGAA. Looking up the rest from reference TRBV7-3 and TRBJ1-1 gives the full variable domain: GAGVSQTPSNKVTEKGKYVELRCDPISGHTALYWYRQSLGQGPEFLIYFQGTGAADDSGLPNDRFFAVRPEGSVSTLKIQRTERGDSAVYLCASSLDRASTEAFFGQGTRLTVV.

This clone was counted a few times. The CDR3 is cut off 3 residues early in the read; its end comes from the germline J gene. The chain employs TRBV18 and TRBJ2-1; D perhaps matches TRBD1 (5 bases). V was cut by 0 bases and J by 8 bases, with 20 bases left in between. Per germline, CDR1 KGHSH and CDR2 LQKENI. The CDR3 contains 17 residues. The sequenced CDR3 bases are TGTGCCAGCTCACCACCGGGCTCTGTGGTGGACAAGGATGAG. Amino acid sequence: CASSPPGSVVDKDE. The entire CDR3 is CASSPPGSVVDKDEQFF.

Worth noting for this clone: The CDR3 end lies 3 residues beyond the end of the read and is filled in from the germline J gene. The chain has TRBV19 and TRBJ1-6; 7 bases match TRBD1. The V segment lost 7 bases and the J segment 7 bases; nucleotides outside the gene matches: 10. The CDR3 is 15 amino acids. Per germline, CDR1 LNHDA and CDR2 SQIVND (reference sequence). The CDR3 sequence: CASKPNRGKNSPLHF. The CDR3 bases that were read are TGTGCCAGTAAACCAAACAGGGGTAAGAATTCACCC.

This clone has just a few counts. The sequenced fragment ends 3 residues before the CDR3 boundary, so the rest is inferred from the germline J gene. The V call is TRBV7-8, the J call TRBJ2-7; TRBD1 matches 7 bases. Looked up from germline, CDR1 is SGHVS and CDR2 is FQNEAQ. The trim removed 0 bases at V and 0 bases at J, leaving 5 bases unmatched. The CDR3 runs to 16 residues. CDR3 protein: CASSLATGTASYEQYF. Partial CDR3 DNA: TGTGCCAGCAGCTTAGCGACCGGGACAGCCTCCTACGAG.

This clone was detected only a few times. From the germline J gene comes the end of the CDR3, since the read stops 3 residues before it. The chain links TRBV7-2 to TRBJ2-7; D is possibly TRBD1 (6 bases). This CDR3 has 13 residues. Germline CDR1 is SGHTA and CDR2 is FQGNSA. V shed 1 base and J shed 2 bases, with 6 bases lying between them. The CDR3 DNA, read in part, is TGTGCCAGCAGCTTAGACAGGGCCTACGAG. Translating it yields CASSLDRAYE. The full CDR3 is CASSLDRAYEQYF.

Ten or more counts support this clone. With the read ending 3 residues before the CDR3 end, the germline J gene is used to fill in that end. The chain has TRBV5-1 and TRBJ2-7; 9 bases fit TRBD1. From germline, CDR1 is SGHRS and CDR2 YFSETQ. The CDR3 runs to 19 residues. Unmatched junction bases numbered 13, after V lost 0 bases and J lost 0 bases. The covered CDR3 bases are TGCGCCAGCAGCTTGGTTTCTTCAGGGACGGGACAGGGCTCCTACGAG. As protein: CASSLVSSGTGQGSYE. The whole CDR3 region reads CASSLVSSGTGQGSYEQYF.